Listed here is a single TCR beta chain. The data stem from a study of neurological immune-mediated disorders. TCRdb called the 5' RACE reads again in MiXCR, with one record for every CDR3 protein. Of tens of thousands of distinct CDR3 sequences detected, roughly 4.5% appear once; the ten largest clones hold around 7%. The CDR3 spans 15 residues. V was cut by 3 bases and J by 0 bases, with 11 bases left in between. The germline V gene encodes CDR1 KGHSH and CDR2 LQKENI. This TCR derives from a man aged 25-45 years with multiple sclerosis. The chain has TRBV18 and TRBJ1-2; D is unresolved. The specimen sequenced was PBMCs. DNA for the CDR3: TGTGCCAGCTCACCGTCCCTCAGGTCTAACTATGGCTACACCTTC. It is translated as CASSPSLRSNYGYTF.